The 25 T cell receptor beta chains below all came from one sample that was sequenced in a study of blood T cell repertoires in COVID-19. Some clones are missing from TCRdb's copy, which holds only in-frame ones; the method was immunoSEQ multiplex PCR. Among about 160,000 clones listed, roughly 83% were seen once. Input material: peripheral blood. Every receptor here comes from a woman of 80 years or more with active or convalescent COVID-19.

The CDR3 is CASSIAEGSNQPQHF. The CDR3 DNA follows: TGTGCCAGTAGTATCGCAGAGGGTAGCAATCAGCCCCAGCATTTT. The gene calls are TRBV19 and TRBJ1-5; the D is unclear. Germline-derived CDR1 and CDR2 are LNHDA and SQIVND (reference sequence). Trimming stripped 3 bases from V and 0 bases from J, with 9 bases between. This CDR3 region has 15 residues.

The genes are TRBV7-6 and TRBJ2-7; D is unclear. Germline V gives CDR1 SGHVS, CDR2 FNYEAQ. Deletions cut 2 bases from V and 1 base from J, with 9 bases between. This CDR3 is built from 14 residues. CDR3 region: CASSLQAISYEQYF. The CDR3 DNA reads TGTGCCAGCAGCTTACAGGCGATATCCTACGAGCAGTACTTC. Complete variable domain (other parts from reference TRBV7-6 and TRBJ2-7): GAGVSQSPRYKVTKRGQDVALRCDPISGHVSLYWYRQALGQGPEFLTYFNYEAQQDKSGLPNDRFSAERPEGSISTLTIQRTEQRDSAMYRCASSLQAISYEQYFGPGTRLTVT.

This chain uses TRBV18 with TRBJ1-4; tentatively, D is TRBD1 (5 bases). The CDR3 has 17 residues. V gave up 6 bases and J gave up 2 bases, with 19 bases separating them. Germline V gene sequence: CDR1 KGHSH, CDR2 LQKENI. CDR3 loop: CASSPRDSRQTNEKLFF. The CDR3 region has the DNA TGTGCCAGCTCCCCAAGGGACTCCCGCCAGACTAATGAAAAACTGTTTTTT. Filled out from reference TRBV18 and TRBJ1-4, the complete variable domain reads NAGVMQNPRHLVRRRGQEARLRCSPMKGHSHVYWYRQLPEEGLKFMVYLQKENIIDESGMPKERFSAEFPKEGPSILRIQQVVRGDSAAYFCASSPRDSRQTNEKLFFGSGTQLSVL.

The genes are TRBV7-9 and TRBJ2-7; 7 bases fit TRBD2. Looked up from germline, CDR1 is SEHNR and CDR2 is FQNEAQ (reference sequence). The CDR3 length is 13 residues. Losses at the gene ends were 2 bases for V and 4 bases for J; bases not matched to a gene: 2. CDR3 residues: CASSLPGGYEQYF. For the CDR3, the DNA is TGTGCCAGCAGCTTACCGGGGGGTTACGAGCAGTACTTC.

The chain combines TRBV5-1 with TRBJ2-3; 9 bases are shared with TRBD2. J was trimmed by 2 bases and V by 4 bases; bases with no gene match: 11. The CDR3 contains 17 residues. Germline CDR1 SGHRS, CDR2 YFSETQ. The CDR3 region has the DNA TGCGCCAGCAGCATCCTGACTAGCGGTTCTACCACAGATACGCAGTATTTT. Protein product: CASSILTSGSTTDTQYF.

This clone was seen a single time. The rearrangement links TRBV6-5 to TRBJ1-2; D gene uncertain. This CDR3 is 15 amino acids long. CDR1 MNHEY and CDR2 SVGAGI come from the germline V gene. V lost 0 bases to trimming and J lost 0 bases, with 8 bases between them. The CDR3 DNA follows: TGTGCCAGCAGTTACTCGGGCCAGACTAACTATGGCTACACCTTC. Its protein product is CASSYSGQTNYGYTF.

The V call is TRBV10-2, the J call TRBJ1-2; maybe TRBD1 (5 bases). Germline values: CDR1 WSHSY, CDR2 SAAADI. V was cut by 6 bases and J by 6 bases, with 11 bases left in between. The CDR3 length is 12 residues. CDR3 DNA: TGCGCCAGCAGGGGTGGAGGGGATGGCTACACCTTC. Protein sequence: CASRGGGDGYTF.

The genes are TRBV19 and TRBJ2-3; tentative D call: TRBD1 (6 bases). V was trimmed by 9 bases and J by 2 bases, leaving 15 bases between them. Germline V gives CDR1 LNHDA, CDR2 SQIVND (reference sequence). The CDR3 has 14 residues. The CDR3 reads CASNDRRLTDTQYF. The CDR3 coding sequence is TGTGCCAGCAACGACAGGAGACTCACAGATACGCAGTATTTT.

The V call is TRBV6-5, the J call TRBJ1-1; weak D call: TRBD1 (6 bases). The CDR3 is 15 amino acids. V lost 5 bases and J lost 1, with 14 bases in between. The germline V gene has CDR1 MNHEY and CDR2 SVGAGI. DNA for the CDR3: TGTGCCAGCAGTACCTCGGGACAACCGAACACTGAAGCTTTCTTT. It encodes CASSTSGQPNTEAFF.

A few counts support this clone. The V gene is TRBV24-1, the J gene TRBJ1-4; D is undetermined. Germline CDR1 and CDR2: KGHDR and SFDVKD. Trimming removed 4 bases at V and 3 bases at J, with 23 bases between. There are 19 residues in the CDR3. CDR3 region: CATSELLQGGGGPNEKLFF. DNA for the CDR3: TGTGCCACCAGTGAACTATTACAAGGAGGAGGCGGGCCTAATGAAAAACTGTTTTTT.

The rearrangement links TRBV2 to TRBJ1-5, with D perhaps matching TRBD1 (6 bases). Germline-derived CDR1 and CDR2 are SNHLY and FYNNEI. The CDR3 totals 16 residues. V was trimmed by 6 bases and J by 4 bases, leaving 19 bases between them. The CDR3 region is CASSDIPGQLNQPQHF. CDR3 sequence (DNA): TGTGCCAGCAGCGATATCCCAGGACAGCTAAATCAGCCCCAGCATTTT.

This rearrangement joins TRBV2 to TRBJ2-5, with a tentative D call TRBD1 (6 bases). The CDR3 extends over 14 amino acids. CDR1 is SNHLY and CDR2 is FYNNEI in the germline V gene. V dropped 2 bases and J dropped 1 base, with 8 bases sitting between them. The CDR3 is CASSEQGTQETQYF. The CDR3 bases are TGTGCCAGCAGTGAACAGGGGACCCAAGAGACCCAGTACTTC.

The chain couples TRBV12-3 or TRBV12-4 to TRBJ1-5; D gene ambiguous. The V gene lost 6 bases and the J gene lost 7 bases, with 13 bases spanning the gap. The CDR3 has 13 amino acids. CDR3 sequence reads: CASSPREGQPQHF. The CDR3 DNA is TGTGCCAGCAGCCCCCGAGAGGGACAGCCCCAGCATTTT.

The J gene is TRBJ1-5, the V gene TRBV19, with 10 nucleotides matching TRBD1. Looked up from germline, CDR1 is LNHDA and CDR2 is SQIVND (reference sequence). The J segment lost 1 base and the V segment lost 7 bases, leaving 4 bases of the junction unmatched. CDR3 length equals 15 residues. CDR3 residues: CASKGQGVSNQPQHF. As DNA, the CDR3 is TGTGCCAGTAAAGGACAGGGGGTAAGCAATCAGCCCCAGCATTTT.

This chain uses TRBV6-5 with TRBJ1-6; a weak D match, TRBD1 (6 bases). V lost 6 bases and J 7 bases, leaving 16 bases between the germline ends. Per germline, CDR1 MNHEY and CDR2 SVGAGI. This CDR3 region has 15 residues. The CDR3 loop is CASSKVQGWNSPLHF. Written as DNA, the CDR3 is TGTGCCAGCAGCAAGGTACAGGGTTGGAATTCACCCCTCCACTTT.

This clone is a singleton in its sample. The chain's CDR3 is CASSGTRDRGLLNEKLFF. The CDR3 DNA reads TGTGCCAGCAGCGGAACCCGGGACAGGGGTCTCTTGAACGAAAAACTGTTTTTT. V is TRBV6-2 or TRBV6-3 and J is TRBJ1-4, with 10 bases lining up with TRBD1. V lost 6 bases, J lost 8 bases, and 18 bases stayed unmatched. This CDR3 spans 18 amino acids. CDR1 MNHEY and CDR2 SVGEGT come from the germline V gene.

Only a few counts were recorded for this clone. The chain links TRBV5-4 to TRBJ2-2, with 12 bases aligning to TRBD1. This CDR3 comprises 17 residues. The junction had 10 bases not matched to a gene; V was cut back by 4 bases and J by 6 bases. Germline CDR1 reads SGHNT; CDR2 reads YYREEE (reference sequence). The CDR3 DNA follows: TGTGCCAGCAGCCAGGGACAGGGGGCGCAGAGGGCCGGGGAGCTGTTTTTT. It is translated as CASSQGQGAQRAGELFF.

The chain is built from TRBV4-2 and TRBJ2-1; maybe TRBD2 (6 bases). The CDR3 is 16 amino acids. Germline loops: CDR1 LGHNA, CDR2 YNFKEQ. The V end was cut by 2 bases, the J end by 7 bases, with 18 bases between. CDR3 sequence reads: CASSQRGSSVRNEQFF. CDR3 DNA sequence: TGTGCCAGCAGCCAAAGAGGGTCTAGCGTCAGAAATGAGCAGTTCTTC.

This sequence joins TRBV18 and TRBJ2-5, with D perhaps TRBD2 (6 bases). The germline V gene encodes CDR1 KGHSH and CDR2 LQKENI. The CDR3 has 15 amino acids. The V and J ends lost 2 bases and 1 base respectively, with 11 bases between them. The CDR3 here is CASSPVRDFQETQYF. In DNA form, the CDR3 reads TGTGCCAGCTCACCAGTCCGGGACTTCCAAGAGACCCAGTACTTC. The whole variable domain, filled in from reference TRBV18 and TRBJ2-5, reads NAGVMQNPRHLVRRRGQEARLRCSPMKGHSHVYWYRQLPEEGLKFMVYLQKENIIDESGMPKERFSAEFPKEGPSILRIQQVVRGDSAAYFCASSPVRDFQETQYFGPGTRLLVL.

The J gene is TRBJ2-3, the V gene TRBV7-3, with 7 bases lining up with TRBD2. The J segment lost 2 bases and the V segment lost 4 bases, leaving 3 bases of the junction unmatched. This CDR3 is 14 amino acids long. Germline V gene sequence: CDR1 SGHTA, CDR2 FQGTGA. The CDR3 reads CASSSGTNTDTQYF. CDR3 sequence (DNA): TGTGCCAGCAGCTCCGGGACTAACACAGATACGCAGTATTTT.

The chain combines TRBV29-1 with TRBJ1-1; 7 nucleotides agree with TRBD1. Germline V gene lookup returns CDR1 SQVTM and CDR2 ANQGSEA. The length of the CDR3 is 15 residues. Trimming cost V 7 bases and J 0 bases; bases outside gene matches: 11. CDR3 region: CSAQDGQVMNTEAFF. CDR3 coding DNA: TGCAGCGCCCAAGACGGACAGGTGATGAACACTGAAGCTTTCTTT.

J is TRBJ2-7 and V is TRBV11-3, with 9 bases fitting TRBD1. CDR3 size: 15 residues. The V segment lost 5 bases and the J segment 0 bases; nucleotides outside the gene matches: 5. Germline V gene data show CDR1 as SGHNT and CDR2 as YENEEA. This CDR3 reads CASSPGTGSSYEQYF. The CDR3 DNA is TGTGCCAGCAGCCCCGGGACAGGGAGCTCCTACGAGCAGTACTTC.

This rearrangement joins TRBV19 to TRBJ1-2, with 7 bases lining up with TRBD1. The CDR3 has 12 residues. With 6 bases clipped from V and 8 bases from J, the junction kept 6 bases outside the gene matches. Germline CDR1 reads LNHDA; CDR2 reads SQIVND (reference sequence). This CDR3 is CASSLTGEGYTF. In DNA form, the CDR3 reads TGTGCCAGTAGCCTCACAGGGGAGGGCTACACCTTC.

The rearrangement joins TRBV4-3 to TRBJ2-7, with 11 bases fitting TRBD2. Germline values: CDR1 LGHNA, CDR2 YSLEER. The CDR3 has 16 residues. Germline trimming cut 4 bases from V and 1 base from J; bases unmatched to any gene: 6. In nucleotides, the CDR3 is TGCGCCAGCAGCCGACATCTAGCGGGGGGTTCCTACGAGCAGTACTTC. Its protein product is CASSRHLAGGSYEQYF.

The J gene is TRBJ2-7, the V gene TRBV7-9; 9 bases agree with TRBD1. The J segment lost 1 base and the V segment lost 5 bases, leaving 3 bases of the junction unmatched. The CDR3 length is 14 residues. Per the germline V gene, CDR1 is SEHNR and CDR2 is FQNEAQ (reference sequence). For the CDR3, the DNA is TGTGCCAGCAGCCAGACAGGGGGTTCCTACGAGCAGTACTTC. It specifies CASSQTGGSYEQYF.